Sequencing of this T cell receptor beta chain was carried out in a study of blood T cell repertoires in COVID-19. Original methodology: It was from reference gene primer amplification that nucleated cell counts were estimated. The method was immunoSEQ multiplex PCR; TCRdb's version includes in-frame clones alone and lacks a portion of them. The DNA gave D and trimming, while V, J and clone size come from that table. The sample gives over 150,000 clones, roughly four fifths of which show up once; roughly 10% is in the top ten. Adults between roughly 18 and 89 years of age took part from 24 US areas. Donors were grouped by their self-reported clinical history. CDR1 is SGHTA and CDR2 is FQGTGA in the germline V gene. Trimming removed 1 base from V and 7 bases from J, with 13 bases in between. CDR3 size: 15 residues.

The J gene is TRBJ2-2, the V gene TRBV7-3, with TRBD1 as a possible D gene (6 bases). The sample comprised PBMCs or T cells enriched from blood (not recorded which). This receptor was identified in a middle-aged man who had recovered from COVID-19. CDR3 coding DNA: TGTGCCAGCAGCTTAAGAGGGGGAGAGGACGGGGAGCTGTTTTTT. Protein sequence: CASSLRGGEDGELFF.